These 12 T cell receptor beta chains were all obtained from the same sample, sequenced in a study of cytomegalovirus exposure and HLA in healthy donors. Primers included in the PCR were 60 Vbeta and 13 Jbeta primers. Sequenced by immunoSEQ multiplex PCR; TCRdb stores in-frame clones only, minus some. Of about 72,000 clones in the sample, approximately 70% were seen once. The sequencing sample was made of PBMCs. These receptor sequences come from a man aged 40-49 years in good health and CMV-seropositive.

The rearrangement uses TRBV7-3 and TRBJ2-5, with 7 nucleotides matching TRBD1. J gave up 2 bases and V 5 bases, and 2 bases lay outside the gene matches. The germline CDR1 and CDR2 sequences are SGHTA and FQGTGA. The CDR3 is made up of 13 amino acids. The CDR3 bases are TGTGCCAGCAGCGGGACAGTACAAGAGACCCAGTACTTC. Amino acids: CASSGTVQETQYF.

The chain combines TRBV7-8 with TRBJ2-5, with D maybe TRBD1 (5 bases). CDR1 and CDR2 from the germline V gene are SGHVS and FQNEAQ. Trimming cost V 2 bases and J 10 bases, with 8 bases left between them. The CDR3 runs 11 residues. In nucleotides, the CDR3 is TGTGCCAGCAGCTTACTAGGGGACCAGTACTTC. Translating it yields CASSLLGDQYF.

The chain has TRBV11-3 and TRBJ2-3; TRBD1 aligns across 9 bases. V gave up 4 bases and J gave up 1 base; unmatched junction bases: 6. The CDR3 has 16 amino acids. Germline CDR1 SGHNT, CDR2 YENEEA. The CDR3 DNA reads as TGTGCCAGCAGCTACGGGACAGGGACCGGCACAGATACGCAGTATTTT. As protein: CASSYGTGTGTDTQYF.

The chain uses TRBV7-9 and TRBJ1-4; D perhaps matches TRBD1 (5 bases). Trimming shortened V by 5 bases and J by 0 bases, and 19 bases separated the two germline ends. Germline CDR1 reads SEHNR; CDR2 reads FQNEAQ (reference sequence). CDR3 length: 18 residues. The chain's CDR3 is CASSSLRGAPATNEKLFF. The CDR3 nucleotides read TGTGCCAGCAGCAGTCTTCGTGGGGCTCCTGCAACTAATGAAAAACTGTTTTTT.

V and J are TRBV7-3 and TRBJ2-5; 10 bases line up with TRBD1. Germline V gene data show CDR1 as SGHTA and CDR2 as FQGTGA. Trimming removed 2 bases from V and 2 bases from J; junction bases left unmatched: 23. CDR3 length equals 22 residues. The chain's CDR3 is CASSLLWGPPLDRGRGQETQYF. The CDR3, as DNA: TGTGCCAGCAGCTTATTGTGGGGACCTCCCCTAGACAGGGGGCGCGGTCAAGAGACCCAGTACTTC.

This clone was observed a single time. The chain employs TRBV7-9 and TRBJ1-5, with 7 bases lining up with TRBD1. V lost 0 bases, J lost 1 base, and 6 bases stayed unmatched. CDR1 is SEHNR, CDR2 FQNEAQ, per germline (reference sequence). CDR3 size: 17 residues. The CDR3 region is CASSLARRGRSNQPQHF. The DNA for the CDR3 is TGTGCCAGCAGCTTAGCGCGTAGGGGGCGAAGCAATCAGCCCCAGCATTTT.

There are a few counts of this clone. The CDR3 region has the DNA TGCGCCAGCAGCCAAGTCGCAGGGACAGGGGCCCCCGAGCAGTACTTC. Translation: CASSQVAGTGAPEQYF. The chain carries TRBV4-1 and TRBJ2-7, with 10 bases that match TRBD1. CDR1 and CDR2 (germline): MGHRA, YSYEKL. V lost 1 base, J lost 6 bases, and 9 bases stayed unmatched. The CDR3 totals 16 residues.

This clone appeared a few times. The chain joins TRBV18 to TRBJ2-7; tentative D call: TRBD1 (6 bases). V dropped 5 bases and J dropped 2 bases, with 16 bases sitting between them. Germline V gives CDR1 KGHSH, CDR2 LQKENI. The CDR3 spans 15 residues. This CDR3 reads CASSTVGHKPYEQYF. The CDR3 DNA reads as TGTGCCAGCTCAACGGTGGGACACAAGCCCTACGAGCAGTACTTC.

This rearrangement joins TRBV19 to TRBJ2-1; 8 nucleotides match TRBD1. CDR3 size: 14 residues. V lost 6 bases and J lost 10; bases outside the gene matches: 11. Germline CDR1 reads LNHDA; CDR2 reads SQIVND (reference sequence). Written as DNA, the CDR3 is TGTGCCAGTAGCAATCCCTCCCGGGACAGGGAGCAGTTCTTC. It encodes CASSNPSRDREQFF. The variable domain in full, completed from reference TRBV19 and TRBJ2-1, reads DGGITQSPKYLFRKEGQNVTLSCEQNLNHDAMYWYRQDPGQGLRLIYYSQIVNDFQKGDIAEGYSVSREKKESFPLTVTSAQKNPTAFYLCASSNPSRDREQFFGPGTRLTVL.

CDR3 sequence reads: CASSLLSWREEDTEAFF. Here the CDR3 DNA reads TGTGCCAGCAGCTTATTGTCTTGGAGGGAAGAAGACACTGAAGCTTTCTTT. The chain links TRBV7-8 to TRBJ1-1; no definite D call. Trimming left V 2 bases short and J 3 bases short, with 19 bases between. Per the germline V gene, CDR1 is SGHVS and CDR2 is FQNEAQ. This CDR3 has 17 residues.

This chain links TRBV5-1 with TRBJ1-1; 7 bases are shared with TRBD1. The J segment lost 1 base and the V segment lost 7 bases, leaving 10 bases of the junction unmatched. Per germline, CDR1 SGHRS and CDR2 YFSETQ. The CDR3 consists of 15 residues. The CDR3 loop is CASAYTGTANTEAFF. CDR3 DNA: TGCGCCAGCGCGTATACCGGGACAGCGAACACTGAAGCTTTCTTT.

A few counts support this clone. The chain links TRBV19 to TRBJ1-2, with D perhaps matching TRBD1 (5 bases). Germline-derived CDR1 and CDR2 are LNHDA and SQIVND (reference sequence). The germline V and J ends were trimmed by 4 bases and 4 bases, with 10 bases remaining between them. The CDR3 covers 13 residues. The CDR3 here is CASSNPGGYGYTF. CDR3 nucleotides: TGTGCCAGTAGTAACCCGGGGGGCTATGGCTACACCTTC.